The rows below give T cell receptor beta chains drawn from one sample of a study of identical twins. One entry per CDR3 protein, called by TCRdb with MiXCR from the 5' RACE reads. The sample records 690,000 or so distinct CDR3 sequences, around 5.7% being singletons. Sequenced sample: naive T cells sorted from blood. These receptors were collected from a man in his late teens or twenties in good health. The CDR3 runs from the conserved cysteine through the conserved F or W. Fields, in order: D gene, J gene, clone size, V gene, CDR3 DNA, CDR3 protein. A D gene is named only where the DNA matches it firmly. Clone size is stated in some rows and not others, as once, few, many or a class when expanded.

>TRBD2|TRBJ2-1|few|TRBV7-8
TGTGCCAGCAGCTTGAGCGCGGGAGGGGGATACAATGAGCAGTTCTTC
CASSLSAGGGYNEQFF
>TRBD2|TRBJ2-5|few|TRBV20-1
TGCAGTGCTAGAGATGCTGGGCGGGAGGGCCGTCAAGAGACCCAGTACTTC
CSARDAGREGRQETQYF
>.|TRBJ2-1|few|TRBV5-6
TGTGCCAGCAGCTTGAGTCTTTCAGGGGTATACAATGAGCAGTTCTTC
CASSLSLSGVYNEQFF
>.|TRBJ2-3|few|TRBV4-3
TGCGCCAGCAGCTCAAGAACCACAGATACGCAGTATTTT
CASSSRTTDTQYF
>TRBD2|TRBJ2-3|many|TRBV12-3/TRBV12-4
TGTGCCAGCCTGGGAGGGGATACGCAGTATTTT
CASLGGDTQYF
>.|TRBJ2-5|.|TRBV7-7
TGTGCCAGCAGTGTTTCACGGAACCAGGGAGAGACCCAGTACTTC
CASSVSRNQGETQYF
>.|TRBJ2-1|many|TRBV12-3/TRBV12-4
TGTGCCAGTGGTGGGAATGAGCAGTTCTTC
CASGGNEQFF
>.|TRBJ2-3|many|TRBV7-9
TGTGCCAGCAGCTTCCAGGGGAGTGGGACCACAGATACGCAGTATTTT
CASSFQGSGTTDTQYF
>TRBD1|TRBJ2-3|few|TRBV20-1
TGCAGTGCTGCTCCCGCAGGGGGAAGGAGGCATACGCAGTATTTT
CSAAPAGGRRHTQYF
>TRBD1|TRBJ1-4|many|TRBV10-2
TGCGCCAGCAGTACAGGGGGCGGGATTGAAAAACTGTTTTTT
CASSTGGGIEKLFF
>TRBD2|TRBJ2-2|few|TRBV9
TGTGCCAGCAGCCCAACTCCGGGGGAGGGCACCGGGGAGCTGTTTTTT
CASSPTPGEGTGELFF
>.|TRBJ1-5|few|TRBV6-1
TGTGCCAGCAGTGAAATAGGGGGATCTCAGCCCCAGCATTTT
CASSEIGGSQPQHF
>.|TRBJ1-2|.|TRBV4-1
TGCGCCAGCAGCCAACAAGTTGCGTTAGAATATGGCTACACCTTC
CASSQQVALEYGYTF
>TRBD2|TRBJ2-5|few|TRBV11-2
TGTGCCAGCAGCTTAGCTCTAGCGGGATGGGAGACCCAGTACTTC
CASSLALAGWETQYF
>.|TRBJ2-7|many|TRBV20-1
TGCAGTGCTAAAAACCGATACGAGCAGTACTTC
CSAKNRYEQYF
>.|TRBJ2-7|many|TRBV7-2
TGTGCCAGCAGCTTAGACGACGAGCAGTACTTC
CASSLDDEQYF
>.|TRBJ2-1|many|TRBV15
TGTGCCACCAGCAGAGAGCTCGGGCAGGACAATGAGCAGTTCTTC
CATSRELGQDNEQFF
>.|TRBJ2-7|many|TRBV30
TGTGCCTGGAGTGTCGGGGGTCAGGGGATATACGAGCAGTACTTC
CAWSVGGQGIYEQYF
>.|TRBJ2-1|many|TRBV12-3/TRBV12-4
TGTGCCAGCGGGACCAGACAGACCTACAATGAGCAGTTCTTC
CASGTRQTYNEQFF
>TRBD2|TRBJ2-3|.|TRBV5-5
TGTGCCAGCAGCTTATCTGCGGGAGCGACAGATACGCAGTATTTT
CASSLSAGATDTQYF
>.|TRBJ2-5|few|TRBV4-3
TGCGCCAGCAGCCAAGGAGCTTCAGGGGCTAGCGAGACCCAGTACTTC
CASSQGASGASETQYF